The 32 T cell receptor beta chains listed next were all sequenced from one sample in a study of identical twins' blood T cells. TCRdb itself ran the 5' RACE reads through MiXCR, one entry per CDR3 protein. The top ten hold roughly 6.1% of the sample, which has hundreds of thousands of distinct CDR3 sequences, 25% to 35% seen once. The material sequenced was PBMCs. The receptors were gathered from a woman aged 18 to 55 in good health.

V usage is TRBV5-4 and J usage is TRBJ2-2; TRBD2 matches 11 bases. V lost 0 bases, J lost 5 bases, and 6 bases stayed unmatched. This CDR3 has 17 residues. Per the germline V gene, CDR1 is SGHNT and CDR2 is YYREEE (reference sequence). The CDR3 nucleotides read TGTGCCAGCAGCTTGGATAGCGGGGGGGCCGCAACCGGGGAGCTGTTTTTT. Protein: CASSLDSGGAATGELFF.

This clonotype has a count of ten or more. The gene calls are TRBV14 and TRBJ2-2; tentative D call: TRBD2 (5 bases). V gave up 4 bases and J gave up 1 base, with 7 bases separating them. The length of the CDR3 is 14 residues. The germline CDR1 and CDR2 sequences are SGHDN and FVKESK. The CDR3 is CASSRRENTGELFF. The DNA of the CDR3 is TGTGCCAGCAGCCGACGGGAGAACACCGGGGAGCTGTTTTTT.

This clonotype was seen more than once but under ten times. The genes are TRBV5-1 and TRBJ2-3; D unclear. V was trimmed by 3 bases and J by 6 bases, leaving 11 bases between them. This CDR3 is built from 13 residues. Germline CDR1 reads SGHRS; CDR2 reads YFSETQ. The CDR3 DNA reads TGCGCCAGCAGCTCCGGTGGGGTGGATACGCAGTATTTT. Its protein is CASSSGGVDTQYF.

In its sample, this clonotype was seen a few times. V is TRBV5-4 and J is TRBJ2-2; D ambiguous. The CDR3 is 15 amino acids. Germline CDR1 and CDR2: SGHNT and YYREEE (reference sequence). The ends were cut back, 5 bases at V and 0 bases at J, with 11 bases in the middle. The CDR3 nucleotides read TGTGCCAGCAGAAGGAACTCCCCGAACACCGGGGAGCTGTTTTTT. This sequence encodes CASRRNSPNTGELFF.

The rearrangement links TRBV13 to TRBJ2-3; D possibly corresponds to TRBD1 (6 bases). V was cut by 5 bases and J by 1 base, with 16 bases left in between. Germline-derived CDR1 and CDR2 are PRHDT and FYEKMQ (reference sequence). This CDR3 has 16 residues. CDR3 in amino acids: CASSARGSLRTDTQYF. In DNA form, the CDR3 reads TGTGCCAGCAGCGCCAGGGGAAGTCTACGCACAGATACGCAGTATTTT.

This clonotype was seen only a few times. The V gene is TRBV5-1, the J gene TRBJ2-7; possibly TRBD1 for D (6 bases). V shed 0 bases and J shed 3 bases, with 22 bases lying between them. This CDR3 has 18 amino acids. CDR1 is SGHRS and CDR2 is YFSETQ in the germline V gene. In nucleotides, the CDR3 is TGCGCCAGCAGCTTGGTGGACGGTGACAGGTTAGATAACTACGAGCAGTACTTC. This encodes CASSLVDGDRLDNYEQYF.

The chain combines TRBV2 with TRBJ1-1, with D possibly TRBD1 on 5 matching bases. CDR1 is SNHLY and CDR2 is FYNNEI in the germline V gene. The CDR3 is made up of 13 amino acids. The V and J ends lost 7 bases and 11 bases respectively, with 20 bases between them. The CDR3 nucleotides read TGTGCCAGCACGCGGGAGCAACAGGTCTGGGCTTTCTTT. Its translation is CASTREQQVWAFF.

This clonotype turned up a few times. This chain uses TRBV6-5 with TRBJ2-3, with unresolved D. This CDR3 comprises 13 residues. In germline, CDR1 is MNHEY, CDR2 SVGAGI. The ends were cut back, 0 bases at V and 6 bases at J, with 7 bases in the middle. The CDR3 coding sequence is TGTGCCAGCAGTTACTCGGTGGGGGATACGCAGTATTTT. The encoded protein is CASSYSVGDTQYF.

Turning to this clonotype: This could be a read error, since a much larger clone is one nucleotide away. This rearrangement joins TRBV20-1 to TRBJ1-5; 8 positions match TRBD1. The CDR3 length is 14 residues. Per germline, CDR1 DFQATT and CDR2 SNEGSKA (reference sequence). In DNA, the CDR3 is TGCAGTGCTTGGACAGGGATTAGCAATCGGCCCCAGCATTTT. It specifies CSAWTGISNRPQHF.

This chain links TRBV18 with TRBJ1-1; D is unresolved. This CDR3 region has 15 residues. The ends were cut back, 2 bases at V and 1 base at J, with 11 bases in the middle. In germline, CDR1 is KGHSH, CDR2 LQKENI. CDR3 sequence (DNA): TGTGCCAGCTCACCAAGAGCTGCAACGAACACTGAAGCTTTCTTT. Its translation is CASSPRAATNTEAFF.

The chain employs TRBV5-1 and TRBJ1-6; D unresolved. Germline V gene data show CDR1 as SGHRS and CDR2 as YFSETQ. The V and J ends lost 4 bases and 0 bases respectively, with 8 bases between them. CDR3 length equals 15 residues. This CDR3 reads CASSQQSSYNSPLHF. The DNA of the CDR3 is TGCGCCAGCAGCCAACAGAGCTCCTATAATTCACCCCTCCACTTT.

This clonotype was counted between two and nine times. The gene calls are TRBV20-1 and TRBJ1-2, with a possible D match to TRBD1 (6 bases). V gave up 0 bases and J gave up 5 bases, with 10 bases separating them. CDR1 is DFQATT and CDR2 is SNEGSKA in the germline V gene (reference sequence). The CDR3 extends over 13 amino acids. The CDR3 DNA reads TGCAGTGCTAGAGATCAGGGGACTTATGGCTACACCTTC. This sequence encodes CSARDQGTYGYTF.

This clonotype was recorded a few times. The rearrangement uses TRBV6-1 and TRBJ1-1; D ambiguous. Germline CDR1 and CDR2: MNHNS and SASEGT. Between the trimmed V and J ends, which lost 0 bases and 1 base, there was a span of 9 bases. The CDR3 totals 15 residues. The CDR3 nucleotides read TGTGCCAGCAGTGAAGCCTTGGGTCCGAACACTGAAGCTTTCTTT. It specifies CASSEALGPNTEAFF.

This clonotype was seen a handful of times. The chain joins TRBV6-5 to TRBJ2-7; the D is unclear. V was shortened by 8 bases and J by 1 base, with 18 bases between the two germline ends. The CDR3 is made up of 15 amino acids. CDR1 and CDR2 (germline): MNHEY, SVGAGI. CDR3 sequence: CASGKDVILSYEQYF. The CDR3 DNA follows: TGTGCCAGCGGGAAGGACGTGATTCTTTCCTACGAGCAGTACTTC.

The CDR3 region has the DNA TGTGCCAGCAGCTTCTCGTACGTAGAGACCCAGTACTTC. Amino acids: CASSFSYVETQYF. The gene calls are TRBV7-8 and TRBJ2-5; no clear D. With 3 bases removed from V and 4 bases from J, the gap between germline ends came to 9 bases. Germline CDR1 and CDR2: SGHVS and FQNEAQ. CDR3 length: 13 amino acids.

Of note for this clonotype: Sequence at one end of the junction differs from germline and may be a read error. The CDR3 region is CASSPGLSGNAIYF. Here the CDR3 DNA reads TGTGCCAGCAGTCCCGGACTGTCTGGAAACGCCATATATTTT. The chain joins TRBV27 to TRBJ1-3; D unresolved. CDR3 length: 14 residues. Germline V gene sequence: CDR1 MNHEY, CDR2 SMNVEV (reference sequence).

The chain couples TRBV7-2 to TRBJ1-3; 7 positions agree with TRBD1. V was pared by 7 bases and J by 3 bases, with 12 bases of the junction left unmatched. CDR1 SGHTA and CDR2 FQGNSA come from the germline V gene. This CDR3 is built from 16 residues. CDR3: CASNFSTGTGGNTIYF. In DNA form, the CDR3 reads TGTGCCAGCAACTTTTCGACAGGGACGGGTGGAAACACCATATATTTT. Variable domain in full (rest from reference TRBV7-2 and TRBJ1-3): GAGVSQSPSNKVTEKGKDVELRCDPISGHTALYWYRQSLGQGLEFLIYFQGNSAPDKSGLPSDRFSAERTGGSVSTLTIQRTQQEDSAVYLCASNFSTGTGGNTIYFGEGSWLTVV.

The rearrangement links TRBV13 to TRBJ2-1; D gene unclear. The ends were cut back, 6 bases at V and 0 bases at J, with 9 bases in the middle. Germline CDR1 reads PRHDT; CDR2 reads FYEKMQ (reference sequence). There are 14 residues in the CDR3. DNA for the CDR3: TGTGCCAGCAGGAGACCGAACTCCTACAATGAGCAGTTCTTC. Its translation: CASRRPNSYNEQFF.

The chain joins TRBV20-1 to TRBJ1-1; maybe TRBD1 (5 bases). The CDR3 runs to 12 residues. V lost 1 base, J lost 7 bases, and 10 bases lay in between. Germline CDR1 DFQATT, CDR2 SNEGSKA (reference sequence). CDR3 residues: CSARVGRGEAFF. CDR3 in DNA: TGCAGTGCTAGAGTGGGAAGGGGTGAAGCTTTCTTT.

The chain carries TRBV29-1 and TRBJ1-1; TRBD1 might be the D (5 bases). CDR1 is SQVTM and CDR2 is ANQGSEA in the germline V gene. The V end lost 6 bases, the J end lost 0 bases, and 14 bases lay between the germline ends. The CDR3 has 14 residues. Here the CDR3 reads CSVELGTMNTEAFF. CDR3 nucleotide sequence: TGCAGCGTCGAATTAGGGACTATGAACACTGAAGCTTTCTTT.

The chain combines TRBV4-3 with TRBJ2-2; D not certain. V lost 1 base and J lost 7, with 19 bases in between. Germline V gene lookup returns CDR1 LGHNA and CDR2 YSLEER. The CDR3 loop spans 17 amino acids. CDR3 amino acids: CASSQAVGFSVGGELFF. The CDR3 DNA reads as TGCGCCAGCAGCCAAGCCGTCGGATTCAGCGTCGGCGGGGAGCTGTTTTTT.

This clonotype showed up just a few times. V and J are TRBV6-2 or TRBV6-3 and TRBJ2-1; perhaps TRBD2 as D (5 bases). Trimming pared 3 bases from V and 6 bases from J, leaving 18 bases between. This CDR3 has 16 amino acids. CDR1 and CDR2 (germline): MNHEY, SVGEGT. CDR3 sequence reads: CASSYPGAGTTNEQFF. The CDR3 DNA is TGTGCCAGCAGTTATCCGGGCGCGGGTACGACCAATGAGCAGTTCTTC.

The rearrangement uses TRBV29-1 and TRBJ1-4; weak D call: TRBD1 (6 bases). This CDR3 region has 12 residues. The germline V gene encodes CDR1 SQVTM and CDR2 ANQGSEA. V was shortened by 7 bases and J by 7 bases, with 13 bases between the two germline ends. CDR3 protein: CSGRGVGEKLFF. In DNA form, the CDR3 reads TGCAGCGGTAGGGGGGTCGGTGAAAAACTGTTTTTT.

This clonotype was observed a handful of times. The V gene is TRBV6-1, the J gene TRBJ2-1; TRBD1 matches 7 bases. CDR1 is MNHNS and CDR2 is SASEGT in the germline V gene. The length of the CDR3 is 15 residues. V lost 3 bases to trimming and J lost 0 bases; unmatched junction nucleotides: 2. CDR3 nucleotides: TGTGCCAGCAGTGAGTGGGACAGCTCCTACAATGAGCAGTTCTTC. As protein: CASSEWDSSYNEQFF.

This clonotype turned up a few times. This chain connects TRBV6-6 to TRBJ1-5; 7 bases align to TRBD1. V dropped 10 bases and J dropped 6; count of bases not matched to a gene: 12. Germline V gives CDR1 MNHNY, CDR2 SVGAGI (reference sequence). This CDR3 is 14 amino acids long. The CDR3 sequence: CATRDSGDLQPQHF. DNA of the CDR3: TGTGCCACCAGGGACAGTGGCGATCTTCAGCCCCAGCATTTT.

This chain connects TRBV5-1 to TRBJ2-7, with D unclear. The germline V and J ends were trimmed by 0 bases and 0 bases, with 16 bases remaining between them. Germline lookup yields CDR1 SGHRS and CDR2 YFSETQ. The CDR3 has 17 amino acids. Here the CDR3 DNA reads TGCGCCAGCAGCTTGGCCGTGAGTGTATTCAGCTCCTACGAGCAGTACTTC. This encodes CASSLAVSVFSSYEQYF.

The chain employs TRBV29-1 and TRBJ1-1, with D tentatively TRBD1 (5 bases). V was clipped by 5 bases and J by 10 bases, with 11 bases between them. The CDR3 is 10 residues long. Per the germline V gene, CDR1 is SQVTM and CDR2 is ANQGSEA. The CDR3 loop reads CSVRQGGAFF. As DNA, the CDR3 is TGCAGCGTTCGCCAGGGTGGAGCTTTCTTT.

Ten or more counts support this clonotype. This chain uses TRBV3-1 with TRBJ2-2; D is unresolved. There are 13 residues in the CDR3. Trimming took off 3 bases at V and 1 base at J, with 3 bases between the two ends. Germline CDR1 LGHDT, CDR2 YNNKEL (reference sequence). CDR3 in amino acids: CASSQKNTGELFF. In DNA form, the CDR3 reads TGTGCCAGCAGCCAGAAGAACACCGGGGAGCTGTTTTTT.

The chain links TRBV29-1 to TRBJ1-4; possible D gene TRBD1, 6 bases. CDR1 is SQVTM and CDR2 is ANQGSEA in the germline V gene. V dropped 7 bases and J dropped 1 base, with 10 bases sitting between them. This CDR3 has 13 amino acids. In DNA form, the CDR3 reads TGCAGCGCTCTACAGGGAACTAATGAAAAACTGTTTTTT. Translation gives CSALQGTNEKLFF.

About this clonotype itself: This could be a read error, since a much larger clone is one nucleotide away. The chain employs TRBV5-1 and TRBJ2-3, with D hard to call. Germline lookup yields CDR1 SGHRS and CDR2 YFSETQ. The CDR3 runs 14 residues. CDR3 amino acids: CVSSLGMLTDTQYF. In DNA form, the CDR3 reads TGCGTCAGCAGCTTGGGGATGCTGACAGATACGCAGTATTTT.

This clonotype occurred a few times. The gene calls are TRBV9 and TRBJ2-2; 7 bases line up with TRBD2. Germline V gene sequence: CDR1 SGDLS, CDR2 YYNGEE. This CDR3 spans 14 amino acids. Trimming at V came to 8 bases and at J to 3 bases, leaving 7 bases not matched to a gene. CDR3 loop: CASTSAGYTGELFF. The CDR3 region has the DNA TGTGCCAGTACGTCAGCGGGGTACACCGGGGAGCTGTTTTTT.

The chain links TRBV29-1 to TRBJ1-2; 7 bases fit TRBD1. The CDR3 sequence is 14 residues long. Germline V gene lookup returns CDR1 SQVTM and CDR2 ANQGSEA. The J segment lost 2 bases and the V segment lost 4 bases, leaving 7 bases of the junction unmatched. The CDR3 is CSVARQGGNYGYTF. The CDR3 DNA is TGCAGCGTTGCGCGGCAGGGGGGCAACTATGGCTACACCTTC.